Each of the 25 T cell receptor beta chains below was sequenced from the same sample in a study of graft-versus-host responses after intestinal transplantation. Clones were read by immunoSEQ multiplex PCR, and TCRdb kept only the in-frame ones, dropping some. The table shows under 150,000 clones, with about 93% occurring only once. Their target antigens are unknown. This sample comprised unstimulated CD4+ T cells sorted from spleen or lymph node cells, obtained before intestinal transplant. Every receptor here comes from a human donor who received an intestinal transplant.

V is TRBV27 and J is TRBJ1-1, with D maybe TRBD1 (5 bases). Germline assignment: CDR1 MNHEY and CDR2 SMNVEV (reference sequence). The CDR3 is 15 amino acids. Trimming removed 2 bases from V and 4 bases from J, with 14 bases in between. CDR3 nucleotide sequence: TGTGCCAGCAGTTTAAAGGAGGGGATGGGCACTGAAGCTTTCTTT. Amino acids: CASSLKEGMGTEAFF.

DNA for the CDR3: TGTGCCAGCAGCCCCCTAGTGGGTTATGGCTACACCTTC. Protein product: CASSPLVGYGYTF. This rearrangement joins TRBV11-2 to TRBJ1-2; unclear D gene. The CDR3 covers 13 residues. V dropped 5 bases and J dropped 5 bases, with 12 bases sitting between them. Looked up from germline, CDR1 is SGHAT and CDR2 is FQNNGV.

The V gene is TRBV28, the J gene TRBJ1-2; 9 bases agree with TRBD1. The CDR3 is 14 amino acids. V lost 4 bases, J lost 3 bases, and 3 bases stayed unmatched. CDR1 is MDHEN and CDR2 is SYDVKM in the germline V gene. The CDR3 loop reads CASSSYRGHYGYTF. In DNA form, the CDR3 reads TGTGCCAGCAGTTCCTACAGGGGGCACTATGGCTACACCTTC.

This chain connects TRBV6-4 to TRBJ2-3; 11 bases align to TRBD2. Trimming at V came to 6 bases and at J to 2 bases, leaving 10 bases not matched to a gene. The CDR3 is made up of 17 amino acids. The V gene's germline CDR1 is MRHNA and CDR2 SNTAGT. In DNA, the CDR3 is TGTGCCAGCAGCCCAGGGCGACTAGCGGGATACACAGATACGCAGTATTTT. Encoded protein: CASSPGRLAGYTDTQYF.

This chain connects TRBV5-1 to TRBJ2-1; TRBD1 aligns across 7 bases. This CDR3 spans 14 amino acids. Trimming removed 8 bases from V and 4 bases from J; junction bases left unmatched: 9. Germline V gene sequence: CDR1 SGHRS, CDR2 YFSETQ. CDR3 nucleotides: TGCGCCAGTTCCCCGGGACAGTCTTACAATGAGCAGTTCTTC. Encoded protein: CASSPGQSYNEQFF.

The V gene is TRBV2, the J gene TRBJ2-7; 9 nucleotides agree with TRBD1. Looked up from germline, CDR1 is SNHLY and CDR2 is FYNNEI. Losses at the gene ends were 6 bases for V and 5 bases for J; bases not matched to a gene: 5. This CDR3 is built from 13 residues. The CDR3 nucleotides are TGTGCCAGCAGGGGACAGGGATCAAACGAGCAGTACTTC. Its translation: CASRGQGSNEQYF.

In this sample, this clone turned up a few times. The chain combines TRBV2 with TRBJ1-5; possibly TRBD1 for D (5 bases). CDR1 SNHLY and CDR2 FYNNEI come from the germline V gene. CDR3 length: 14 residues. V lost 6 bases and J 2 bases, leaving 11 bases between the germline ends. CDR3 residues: CASSRQTRNQPQHF. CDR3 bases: TGTGCCAGCAGCAGACAGACACGCAATCAGCCCCAGCATTTT.

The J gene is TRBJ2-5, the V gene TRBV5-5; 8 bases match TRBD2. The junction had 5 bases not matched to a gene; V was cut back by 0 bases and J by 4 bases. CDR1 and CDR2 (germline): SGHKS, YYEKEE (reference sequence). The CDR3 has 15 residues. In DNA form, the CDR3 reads TGTGCCAGCAGCTTGGCGGGACTAGAGAGAGAGACCCAGTACTTC. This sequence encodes CASSLAGLERETQYF.

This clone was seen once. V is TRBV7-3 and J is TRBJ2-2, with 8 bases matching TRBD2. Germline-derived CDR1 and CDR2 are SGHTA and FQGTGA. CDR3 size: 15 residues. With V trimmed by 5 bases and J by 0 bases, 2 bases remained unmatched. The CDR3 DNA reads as TGTGCCAGCAGCGTGACTAGCGCGAACACCGGGGAGCTGTTTTTT. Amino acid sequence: CASSVTSANTGELFF.

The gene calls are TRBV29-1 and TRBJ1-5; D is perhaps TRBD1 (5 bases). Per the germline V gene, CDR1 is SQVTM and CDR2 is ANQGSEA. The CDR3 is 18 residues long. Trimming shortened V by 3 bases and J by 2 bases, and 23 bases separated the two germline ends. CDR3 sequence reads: CSVETDRCPGGGNQPQHF. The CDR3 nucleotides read TGCAGCGTTGAGACAGACAGATGCCCTGGGGGGGGCAATCAGCCCCAGCATTTT.

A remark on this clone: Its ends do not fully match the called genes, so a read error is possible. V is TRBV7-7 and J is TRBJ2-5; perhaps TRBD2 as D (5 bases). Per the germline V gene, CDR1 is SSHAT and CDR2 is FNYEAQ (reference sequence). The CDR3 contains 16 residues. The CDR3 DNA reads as TGTGCTAGCAGCTTAGGAGTGGCGGGTCGATGGGAGACCCAGTACTTC. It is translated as CASSLGVAGRWETQYF.

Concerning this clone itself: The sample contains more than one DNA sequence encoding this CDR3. The CDR3 DNA is TGTGCCACCGGACAGACGATGGACGAGCAGTACTTC. Translating it yields CATGQTMDEQYF. The V call is TRBV18, the J call TRBJ2-7; tentatively, D is TRBD1 (6 bases). This CDR3 comprises 12 residues. Germline V CDR1 and CDR2: KGHSH, LQKENI. V lost 10 bases and J lost 5, with 15 bases in between.

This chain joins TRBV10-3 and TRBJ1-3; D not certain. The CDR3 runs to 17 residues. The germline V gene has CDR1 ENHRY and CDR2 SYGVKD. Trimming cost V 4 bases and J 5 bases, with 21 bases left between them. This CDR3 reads CAISAGSSLTIRNTIYF. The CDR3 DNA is TGTGCCATCAGTGCGGGGAGCTCGCTAACCATTCGAAACACCATATATTTT.

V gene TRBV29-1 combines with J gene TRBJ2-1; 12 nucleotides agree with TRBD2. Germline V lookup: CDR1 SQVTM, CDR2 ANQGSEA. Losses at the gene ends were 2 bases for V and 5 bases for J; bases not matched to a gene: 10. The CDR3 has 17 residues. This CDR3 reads CSVENWTSGITNNEQFF. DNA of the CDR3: TGCAGCGTTGAAAACTGGACTAGCGGGATTACTAACAATGAGCAGTTCTTC.

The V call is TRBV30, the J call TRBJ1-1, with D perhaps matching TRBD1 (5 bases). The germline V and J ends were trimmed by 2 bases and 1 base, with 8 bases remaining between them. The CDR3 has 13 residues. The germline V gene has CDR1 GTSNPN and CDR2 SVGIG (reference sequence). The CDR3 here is CAWSLRGNTEAFF. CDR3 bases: TGTGCCTGGAGTCTGAGGGGGAACACTGAAGCTTTCTTT.

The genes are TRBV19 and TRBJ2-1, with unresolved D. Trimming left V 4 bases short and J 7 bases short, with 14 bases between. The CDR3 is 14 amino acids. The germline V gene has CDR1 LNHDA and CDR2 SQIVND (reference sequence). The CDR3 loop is CASSKTRTTNEQFF. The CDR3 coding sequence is TGTGCCAGTAGTAAGACGCGGACCACAAATGAGCAGTTCTTC.

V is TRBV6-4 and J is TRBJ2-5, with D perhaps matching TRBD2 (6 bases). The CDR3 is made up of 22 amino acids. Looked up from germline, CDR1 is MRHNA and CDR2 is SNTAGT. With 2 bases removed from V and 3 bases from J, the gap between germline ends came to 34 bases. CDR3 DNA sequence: TGTGCCAGCAGTGACCTCACCCATTCCCAGCGGGCGGCCTATTCTCAAGAAGAGACCCAGTACTTC. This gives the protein CASSDLTHSQRAAYSQEETQYF.

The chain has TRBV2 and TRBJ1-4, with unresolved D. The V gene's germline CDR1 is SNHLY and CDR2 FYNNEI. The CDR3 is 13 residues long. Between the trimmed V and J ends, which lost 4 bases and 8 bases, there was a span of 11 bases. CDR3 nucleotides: TGTGCCAGCAGTGGAACGGGGAAGGAAAAACTGTTTTTT. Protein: CASSGTGKEKLFF.

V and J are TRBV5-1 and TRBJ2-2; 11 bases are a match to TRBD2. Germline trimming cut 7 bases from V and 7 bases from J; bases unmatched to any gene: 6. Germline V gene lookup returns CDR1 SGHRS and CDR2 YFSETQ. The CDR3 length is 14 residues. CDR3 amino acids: CASGTSGRGGELFF. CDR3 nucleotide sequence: TGCGCCAGCGGCACTAGCGGGAGAGGCGGGGAGCTGTTTTTT.

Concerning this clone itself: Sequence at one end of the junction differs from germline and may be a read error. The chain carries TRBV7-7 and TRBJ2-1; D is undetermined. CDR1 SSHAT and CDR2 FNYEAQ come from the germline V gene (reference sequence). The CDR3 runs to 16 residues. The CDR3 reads CASSLVLGGRPNEQFF. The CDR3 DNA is TGTGCTAGCAGCTTAGTTCTAGGTGGCAGGCCCAATGAGCAGTTCTTC.

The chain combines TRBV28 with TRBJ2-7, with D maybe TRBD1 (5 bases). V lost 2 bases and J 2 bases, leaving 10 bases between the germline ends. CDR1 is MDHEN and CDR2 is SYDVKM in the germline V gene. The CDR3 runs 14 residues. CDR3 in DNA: TGTGCCAGCAGTTTACAGGGCCCTCCCTACGAGCAGTACTTC. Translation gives CASSLQGPPYEQYF.

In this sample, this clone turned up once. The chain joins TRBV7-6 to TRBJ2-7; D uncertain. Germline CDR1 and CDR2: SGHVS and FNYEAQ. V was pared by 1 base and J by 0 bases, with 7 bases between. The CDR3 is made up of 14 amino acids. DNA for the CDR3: TGTGCCAGCAGCTTAGACCCGAGCTCCTACGAGCAGTACTTC. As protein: CASSLDPSSYEQYF. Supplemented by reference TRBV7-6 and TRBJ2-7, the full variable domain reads GAGVSQSPRYKVTKRGQDVALRCDPISGHVSLYWYRQALGQGPEFLTYFNYEAQQDKSGLPNDRFSAERPEGSISTLTIQRTEQRDSAMYRCASSLDPSSYEQYFGPGTRLTVT.

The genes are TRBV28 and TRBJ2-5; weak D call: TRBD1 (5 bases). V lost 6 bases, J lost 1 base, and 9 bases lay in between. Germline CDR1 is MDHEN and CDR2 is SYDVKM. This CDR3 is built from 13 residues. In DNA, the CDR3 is TGTGCCAGCAGCGACAGCGCCCAAGAGACCCAGTACTTC. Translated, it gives CASSDSAQETQYF. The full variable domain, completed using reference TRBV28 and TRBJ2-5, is DVKVTQSSRYLVKRTGEKVFLECVQDMDHENMFWYRQDPGLGLRLIYFSYDVKMKEKGDIPEGYSVSREKKERFSLILESASTNQTSMYLCASSDSAQETQYFGPGTRLLVL.

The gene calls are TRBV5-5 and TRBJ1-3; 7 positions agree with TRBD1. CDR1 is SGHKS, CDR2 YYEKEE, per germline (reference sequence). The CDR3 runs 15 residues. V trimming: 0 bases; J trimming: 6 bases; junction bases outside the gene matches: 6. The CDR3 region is CASSLALTGVNTIYF. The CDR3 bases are TGTGCCAGCAGCTTGGCCCTTACAGGGGTAAACACCATATATTTT.

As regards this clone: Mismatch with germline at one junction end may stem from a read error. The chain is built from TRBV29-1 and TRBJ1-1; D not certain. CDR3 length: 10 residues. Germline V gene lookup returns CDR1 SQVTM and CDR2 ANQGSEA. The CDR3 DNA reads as TGCAGCGGTCGGAACGCTGAAGCTTTCTTT. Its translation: CSGRNAEAFF.